The 14 T cell receptor beta chains given below trace back to one sample, sequenced in a study of CD8+CD57+ T cells in acquired aplastic anemia. The study profiled TCR beta VDJ and CDR3 using genomic DNA as template. TCRdb re-called the reads through MiXCR, storing one row per CDR3 protein. The table lists some 92,000 distinct CDR3 sequences, about 67% of them singletons, with 55% to 65% in the top ten. Sequencing involved patients with CD8+CD57+ cell expansion previously shown by flow cytometry. Material for sequencing was sorted CD4+, CD8+, or CD8+CD57+ T cells (not recorded which) from PBMCs. The source is a human donor with aplastic anemia.

The V and J genes are TRBV24-1 and TRBJ1-4; D unclear. CDR1 and CDR2 from the germline V gene are KGHDR and SFDVKD. The CDR3 extends over 14 amino acids. Trimming left V 3 bases short and J 8 bases short, with 12 bases between. The CDR3 DNA reads as TGTGCCACCAGTGATATTGAAGGGCTGGAAAAACTGTTTTTT. Its protein product is CATSDIEGLEKLFF.

Turning to this clonotype: The junction and the germline gene differ at one end; a read error may be behind it. J is TRBJ1-2 and V is TRBV7-9; maybe TRBD1 (5 bases). The germline gives CDR1 SEHNR, CDR2 FQNEAQ (reference sequence). The CDR3 length is 13 residues. The DNA of the CDR3 is TGTGCCAGCAGCGTAACAGGAAACTATGGCTGCACCTTC. Protein sequence: CASSVTGNYGCTF.

The chain has TRBV11-1 and TRBJ2-7; 10 positions agree with TRBD1. Germline V gives CDR1 SGHAT, CDR2 FQDESV (reference sequence). J gave up 3 bases and V 5 bases, and 16 bases lay outside the gene matches. This CDR3 is 18 amino acids long. The CDR3 DNA reads as TGTGCCAGCAGCCCCCTGGGACAGGGGAGGACAATCGACTACGAGCAGTACTTC. Its protein is CASSPLGQGRTIDYEQYF.

The J gene is TRBJ2-5, the V gene TRBV19, with TRBD2 identical over 11 bases. Germline CDR1 and CDR2: LNHDA and SQIVND (reference sequence). This CDR3 has 16 amino acids. Trimming at V came to 4 bases and at J to 2 bases, leaving 6 bases not matched to a gene. CDR3 coding DNA: TGTGCCAGTAGTAATCCGGGACTAGCGGCGCAAGAGACCCAGTACTTC. Protein: CASSNPGLAAQETQYF.

This clonotype was detected only once. At one end the junction does not follow the germline gene, possibly because of a read error. The J gene is TRBJ2-7, the V gene TRBV19, with D perhaps TRBD1 (6 bases). In germline, CDR1 is LNHDA, CDR2 SQIVND (reference sequence). The CDR3 covers 14 residues. CDR3 DNA sequence: TGTGCCAGTAGACCTGACAGGACTGTCTACGGGCAGTACTTC. Residues: CASRPDRTVYGQYF.

This sequence joins TRBV24-1 and TRBJ2-1, with a possible D match to TRBD1 (7 bases). This CDR3 has 17 amino acids. Deletions cut 3 bases from V and 5 bases from J, with 19 bases between. Germline V CDR1 and CDR2: KGHDR, SFDVKD. The CDR3 sequence is CATSDPLEGAKNNEQFF. CDR3 sequence (DNA): TGTGCCACCAGTGATCCCCTGGAGGGGGCGAAAAACAATGAGCAGTTCTTC.

The rearrangement joins TRBV2 to TRBJ2-2, with TRBD1 identical over 8 bases. Germline V gene lookup returns CDR1 SNHLY and CDR2 FYNNEI. CDR3 length equals 15 residues. V lost 5 bases, J lost 3 bases, and 5 bases stayed unmatched. CDR3 sequence reads: CASSWTGLDTGELFF. The CDR3 DNA reads TGTGCCAGCAGTTGGACAGGGTTGGACACCGGGGAGCTGTTTTTT.

V gene TRBV20-1 combines with J gene TRBJ2-6; 8 bases fit TRBD2. This CDR3 is built from 16 residues. Germline CDR1 reads DFQATT; CDR2 reads SNEGSKA (reference sequence). The V gene end was trimmed by 6 bases and the J gene end by 4 bases; junction bases not matched to a gene: 11. The CDR3 DNA reads TGCAGTGCCTGGCTCGGGGGGGTAAGAGGGGCCAACGTCCTGACTTTC. This gives the protein CSAWLGGVRGANVLTF.

This clonotype was seen a handful of times. The J gene is TRBJ2-7, the V gene TRBV20-1; 7 bases map to TRBD1. The CDR3 has 13 amino acids. V was clipped by 6 bases and J by 2 bases; unmatched bases: 7. CDR1 is DFQATT and CDR2 is SNEGSKA in the germline V gene (reference sequence). The CDR3 DNA reads TGCAGTGCCCAACAGGGGACGACCTACGAGCAGTACTTC. This sequence encodes CSAQQGTTYEQYF.

The rearrangement joins TRBV10-3 to TRBJ2-2; weak D call: TRBD1 (6 bases). Trimming took off 2 bases at V and 8 bases at J, with 15 bases between the two ends. The CDR3 is 15 residues long. Germline loops: CDR1 ENHRY, CDR2 SYGVKD. The CDR3 DNA follows: TGTGCCATCAGTGAGGGGGGACACCAACTAGGGGAGCTGTTTTTT. As protein: CAISEGGHQLGELFF.

In this sample, this clonotype turned up once. The rearrangement links TRBV15 to TRBJ2-5; no clear D gene. V lost 5 bases to trimming and J lost 2 bases, with 15 bases between them. Germline-derived CDR1 and CDR2 are LNHNV and YYDKDF (reference sequence). CDR3 length equals 15 residues. Here the CDR3 reads CATSLSRGAQETQYF. CDR3 bases: TGTGCCACCAGCCTAAGCCGAGGAGCTCAAGAGACCCAGTACTTC.

The V gene is TRBV10-1, the J gene TRBJ2-7, with D unclear. CDR1 is WNHNN, CDR2 SYGVQD, per germline (reference sequence). The V gene lost 1 base and the J gene lost 4 bases, with 8 bases spanning the gap. This CDR3 comprises 13 residues. Here the CDR3 reads CASSEFANYEQYF. The DNA of the CDR3 is TGCGCCAGCAGTGAGTTCGCTAATTACGAGCAGTACTTC.

This clonotype was observed a few times. This sequence joins TRBV24-1 and TRBJ2-3; no reliable D call. The CDR3 has 13 amino acids. The V end lost 8 bases, the J end lost 10 bases, and 18 bases lay between the germline ends. Germline V CDR1 and CDR2: KGHDR, SFDVKD. The CDR3 sequence: CATTSVEEEAQYF. CDR3 nucleotides: TGTGCCACCACCTCCGTCGAAGAAGAGGCGCAGTATTTT.

The table lists this clonotype with a few counts. V and J are TRBV15 and TRBJ1-6; TRBD1 might be the D (5 bases). Per the germline V gene, CDR1 is LNHNV and CDR2 is YYDKDF (reference sequence). CDR3 size: 14 residues. V was pared by 1 base and J by 10 bases, with 11 bases between. Here the CDR3 DNA reads TGTGCCACCAGCAGAGTGGGGGTAGGCTCACCCCTCCACTTT. Protein product: CATSRVGVGSPLHF.